This T cell receptor (beta chain) was identified during a study of vaccination effects on CD4 cells after COVID-19. Study-wide context: The median interval between the second dose and post-vaccine sampling was 72 days. General study results and limits: Pronounced clonal contraction occurred in clones induced by infection and by vaccine late after vaccination.

The germline V gene encodes CDR1 SGDLS and CDR2 YYNGEE. V was clipped by 4 bases and J by 5 bases; unmatched bases: 8. This CDR3 is 17 amino acids long. Comment on this clone: Its antigen is unidentified.

Profiling relied on immunoSEQ multiplex PCR, and the TCRdb table lists in-frame clones only, not all of them. This table has 60,000 to 90,000 clones, approximately 82% appearing once. Before any sequencing was done, the ViraFEST assay used viral peptide pools to expand antigen-specific CD4+ T cells. An approximately ten-day culture period preceded the isolation of CD4+ T cells. Two doses of BNT162b2 or mRNA-1273 vaccine were administered to participants. Vaccine recipients, nucleocapsid antibody negative, had no prior SARS-CoV-2 infection. Sequences were derived from CD4+ T cells from PBMCs cultured with HCoV-229E spike peptides, sampled after COVID-19 vaccination. This clonotype originated in a human donor who received a COVID-19 vaccine. The chain couples TRBV9 to TRBJ2-2, with 13 positions matching TRBD2. The chain's CDR3 is CASSSGLAGAGTGELFF. CDR3 bases: TGTGCCAGCAGCTCTGGACTAGCGGGGGCCGGGACCGGGGAGCTGTTTTTT.